The rows below give T cell receptor beta chains drawn from one sample of a study of T cell responses to AZD1222 COVID-19 vaccine. The table came from immunoSEQ multiplex PCR; TCRdb's copy has only in-frame clones and leaves some out. Here the sample spans about 120,000 clones, over 75% being singletons. This specimen consisted of peripheral blood, obtained on day 0 of AZD1222 vaccination. The receptor set was obtained from an adult in good health. CDR3s include the opening cysteine and the closing phenylalanine or tryptophan. D genes are given only for firm matches. Where a row states a size, it is once, few, many or the class of an expanded clone; other rows omit it.

clone_size j_call d_call v_call cdr3_nt cdr3_aa
NA TRBJ2-5 NA TRBV7-8 TGTGCCAGCAGCCCGTCAGGACCCACCTCGCGAGAGACCCAGTACTTC CASSPSGPTSRETQYF
NA TRBJ1-1 NA TRBV15 TGTGCCACCAGCCGTACGGCAGGTTTTTCGGACACTGAAGCTTTCTTT CATSRTAGFSDTEAFF
NA TRBJ2-1 NA TRBV19 TGTGCCAGTAGTATTGGCGGGACCTCCTACAATGAGCAGTTCTTC CASSIGGTSYNEQFF
NA TRBJ2-5 TRBD2 TRBV10-1 TGCGCCAGCAGTCCCAGGACTAGCGGGGGATTTGTGGCGGAGACCCAGTACTTC CASSPRTSGGFVAETQYF
NA TRBJ2-5 TRBD2 TRBV11-2 TGTGCCAGCAGCTTAGATGAGGGGAGGGGACCGGGGTACTTC CASSLDEGRGPGYF
NA TRBJ1-2 NA TRBV6-2/TRBV6-3 TGTGCCAGCAGTTACCCGTCGGGAGGACTCTATGGCTACACCTTC CASSYPSGGLYGYTF
NA TRBJ1-2 NA TRBV18 TGTGCCAGCTCACCTAGTCCGGACTATAGCTACACCTTC CASSPSPDYSYTF
medium-sized TRBJ1-5 NA TRBV7-9 TGTGCCAGCAGCACCGGGACGGCCCGAAATCAGCCCCAGCATTTT CASSTGTARNQPQHF
once TRBJ2-5 TRBD2 TRBV29-1 TGCAGCGCCGGGCGGCCTAGCGGGGTCGGGGAGACCCAGTACTTC CSAGRPSGVGETQYF
NA TRBJ1-1 TRBD1 TRBV6-5 TGTGCCAGCAGTTTCGGGACAGCCGATCAAGCTTTCTTT CASSFGTADQAFF
NA TRBJ2-1 TRBD2 TRBV6-2/TRBV6-3 TGTGCCAGCAGTAGTCCTCTTCCACTAGCGGGGGGGGTCAATGAGCAGTTCTTC CASSSPLPLAGGVNEQFF
NA TRBJ1-2 NA TRBV19 TGTGCCAGTAGAACAACTAACTATGGCTACACCTTC CASRTTNYGYTF
NA TRBJ2-7 NA TRBV6-5 TGTGCCAGCAGTTCCGTGTACGAGCAGTACTTC CASSSVYEQYF
NA TRBJ1-6 NA TRBV10-1 TGCGCAAGGCCCCACGGGGCAGGGGTAAATTCACCCCTCCACTTT CARPHGAGVNSPLHF
NA TRBJ2-7 TRBD1 TRBV29-1 TGCAGCGCCCTTCCGACAGGGACCCACGAGCAGTACTTC CSALPTGTHEQYF
NA TRBJ1-5 NA TRBV21-1 TGTGCCAGCAGCAAACTTGGGACGAATAATAGCAATCAGCCCCAGCATTTT CASSKLGTNNSNQPQHF
NA TRBJ2-5 TRBD1 TRBV7-9 TGTGCCAGCAGCTTAGTGGGACAGGGGAGAGAGACCCAGTACTTC CASSLVGQGRETQYF
NA TRBJ1-2 TRBD1 TRBV6-5 TGTGCCAGCAGTTACAGGGACAGGGCACGGGAGGGCTACACCTTC CASSYRDRAREGYTF
NA TRBJ2-7 TRBD1 TRBV7-8 TGTGCCAGCAGCCCACCCGGACAGGGTATCTACGAGCAGTACTTC CASSPPGQGIYEQYF
NA TRBJ1-1 NA TRBV19 TGTGCCAGTAAGGGGTATGGGGGGGAAGGTACTGAAGCTTTCTTT CASKGYGGEGTEAFF
few TRBJ1-2 TRBD1 TRBV29-1 TGCAGCGTTGGGTTTCAGGGGGCGCATGGCTACACCTTC CSVGFQGAHGYTF
NA TRBJ1-2 TRBD1 TRBV5-4 TGTGCCAGCAGCTTCCGCGACAGGGATCTATATGGCTACACCTTC CASSFRDRDLYGYTF
NA TRBJ1-1 NA TRBV10-3 TGTGCCATCAGTGGAGGACAACAGAACACTGAAGCTTTCTTT CAISGGQQNTEAFF
NA TRBJ1-2 TRBD1 TRBV27 TGTGCCAGCAGCAAGACAGGGAGGGTGAAAGGCTACACCTTC CASSKTGRVKGYTF
NA TRBJ1-5 NA TRBV19 TGTGCCAGTAGTATAAGCAGATCTCCCAATCAGCCCCAGCATTTT CASSISRSPNQPQHF
NA TRBJ1-1 NA TRBV6-2/TRBV6-3 TGTGCCAGCAGCTCCTTGGGGAACACTGAAGCTTTCTTT CASSSLGNTEAFF
few TRBJ2-5 NA TRBV11-1 TGTGCCAGCAGCCTACTTGAAGGCGGGGGCGTAGAGACCCAGTACTTC CASSLLEGGGVETQYF
NA TRBJ1-4 NA TRBV29-1 TGCAGCGTTGAAGATCAGGTAGAAAAACTGTTTTTT CSVEDQVEKLFF
NA TRBJ2-1 NA TRBV6-5 TGTGCCAGCAGTCTGGGTGGGAATGAGCAGTTCTTC CASSLGGNEQFF
NA TRBJ1-1 NA TRBV19 TGTGCCAGTAGTATATATCCGTTGAAGGGAAACACTGAAGCTTTCTTT CASSIYPLKGNTEAFF
NA TRBJ2-3 TRBD2 TRBV6-4 TGTGCCAGCGGCGCGGGGGGCGGTGGAGATACGCAGTATTTT CASGAGGGGDTQYF
NA TRBJ1-1 NA TRBV7-2 TGTGCCAGCAGCTTAGCGTACAGGAACACTGAAGCTTTCTTT CASSLAYRNTEAFF
NA TRBJ2-7 TRBD2 TRBV2 TGTGCCAGCAGCAAATCCGGACTAGCGGGGGGGATAAGCGAGCAGTACTTC CASSKSGLAGGISEQYF
NA TRBJ1-2 NA TRBV3-1/TRBV3-2 TGTGCCAGCAGCCAAGATCCGCGGGGGGGCCTTGGCTACACCTTC CASSQDPRGGLGYTF
NA TRBJ2-3 NA TRBV7-9 TGTGCCAGCAGCTACATGTCGACCGGCACAGATACGCAGTATTTT CASSYMSTGTDTQYF
NA TRBJ1-1 NA TRBV10-2 TGCGCCAGCAGTGAGTGGGGGGGCGTCGGCACTGAAGCTTTCTTT CASSEWGGVGTEAFF
NA TRBJ1-5 NA TRBV6-2/TRBV6-3 TGTGCCAGCAGCGGCAGGGTAGCCTCAGGGCCCCAGCATTTT CASSGRVASGPQHF
NA TRBJ2-3 TRBD2 TRBV6-5 TGTGCCAGCAGTTCTAGCGGGGGGCCAGATACGCAGTATTTT CASSSSGGPDTQYF
NA TRBJ2-6 NA TRBV10-3 TGTGCCATCAGTACCGGGACTGAAGTCTCTGGGGCCAACGTCCTGACTTTC CAISTGTEVSGANVLTF
NA TRBJ2-5 TRBD2 TRBV19 TGTGCCAGTAGTACGCCATGGCGGGGGGGCCCCCAAGAGACCCAGTACTTC CASSTPWRGGPQETQYF
NA TRBJ2-7 NA TRBV7-2 TGTGCCAGCAGCTTTGCTCAAATCAACGAGCAGTACTTC CASSFAQINEQYF
NA TRBJ1-1 NA TRBV6-2/TRBV6-3 TGTGCCAGCAGTTTCTTGGTGAACACTGAAGCTTTCTTT CASSFLVNTEAFF
few TRBJ1-4 NA TRBV7-9 TGTGCCAGCAGTTTTAACCCCGCTGCAACTAATGAAAAACTGTTTTTT CASSFNPAATNEKLFF
NA TRBJ1-1 NA TRBV24-1 TGTGCCACCAGTTTGTTGACAGTTATTATCACTGAAGCTTTCTTT CATSLLTVIITEAFF
NA TRBJ2-2 TRBD1 TRBV11-3 TGTGCCAGCAGTCAAGGTGGGACAGGGCGGAACACCGGGGAGCTGTTTTTT CASSQGGTGRNTGELFF
once TRBJ2-2 TRBD1 TRBV7-3 TGTGCCAGCAGCCCAGGACAGGGTCGAACCGGGGAGCTGTTTTTT CASSPGQGRTGELFF
NA TRBJ2-2 TRBD1 TRBV6-5 TGTGCCAGCACCGGACAGGGAATCACCGGGGAGCTGTTTTTT CASTGQGITGELFF
NA TRBJ2-3 NA TRBV25-1 TGTGCCAGCAGTAGGCAGGGGGAGGCTACGCAGTATTTT CASSRQGEATQYF
few TRBJ1-2 NA TRBV6-2/TRBV6-3 TGTGCCAGCAGTTACTCGATAACTGGCCAGGGAAACTATGGCTACACCTTC CASSYSITGQGNYGYTF
NA TRBJ2-7 NA TRBV3-1/TRBV3-2 TGTGCCAGCAGCCAAGATCTGGGACAAGTCTACGAGCAGTACTTC CASSQDLGQVYEQYF
NA TRBJ1-2 NA TRBV11-3 TGTGCCAGCAGCTTACGGAGGCGGGGTGGCTACACCTTC CASSLRRRGGYTF
NA TRBJ2-7 TRBD2 TRBV7-9 TGTGCCAGCAGCTTACTAGCGGGGGGATCCTACGAGCAGTACTTC CASSLLAGGSYEQYF
NA TRBJ1-4 NA TRBV7-9 TGTGCCAGCAGCACCCCCACCGGGGGACGAAATGAAAAACTGTTTTTT CASSTPTGGRNEKLFF
NA TRBJ2-5 NA TRBV3-1/TRBV3-2 TGTGCCAGCAGCAAGGGGCTACAAGAGACCCAGTACTTC CASSKGLQETQYF
NA TRBJ1-2 NA TRBV6-5 TGTGCCAGCAGTTACTCTCGGCGGAACTATGGCTACACCTTC CASSYSRRNYGYTF
NA TRBJ2-7 TRBD1 TRBV10-3 TGTGCCATCAGTGAAATCGTGACAGGGGGCTCCTACGAGCAGTACTTC CAISEIVTGGSYEQYF
NA TRBJ1-6 NA TRBV7-6 TGTGCCAGCAGCTTAAATTTACAGGGAGGTTCACCCCTCCACTTT CASSLNLQGGSPLHF